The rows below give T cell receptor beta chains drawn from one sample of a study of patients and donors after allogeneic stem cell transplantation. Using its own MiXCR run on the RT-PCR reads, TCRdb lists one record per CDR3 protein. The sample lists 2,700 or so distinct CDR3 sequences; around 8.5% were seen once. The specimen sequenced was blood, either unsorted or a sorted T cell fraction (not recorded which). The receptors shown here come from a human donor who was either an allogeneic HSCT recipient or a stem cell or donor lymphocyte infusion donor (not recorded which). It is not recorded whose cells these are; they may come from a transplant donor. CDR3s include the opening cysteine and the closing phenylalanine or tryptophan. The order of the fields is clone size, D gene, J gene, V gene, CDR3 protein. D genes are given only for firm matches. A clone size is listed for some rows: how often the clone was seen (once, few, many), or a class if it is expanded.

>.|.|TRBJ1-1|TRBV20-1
CSARAAGRGTEAFF
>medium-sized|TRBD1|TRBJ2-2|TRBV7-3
CASRLGQGLTGELFF
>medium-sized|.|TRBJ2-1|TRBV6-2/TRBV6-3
CASSSWDLPHNEQFF
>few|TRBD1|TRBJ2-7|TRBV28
CASSLQGAREEQYF
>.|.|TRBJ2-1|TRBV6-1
CASSALSVRDEQFF
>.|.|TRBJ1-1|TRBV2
CASSKGPNTEAFF
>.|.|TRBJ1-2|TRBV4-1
CASSQDRSSYGYTF
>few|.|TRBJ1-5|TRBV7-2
CASSVKGGQPQHF
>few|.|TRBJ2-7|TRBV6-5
CASRLTRSYEQYF
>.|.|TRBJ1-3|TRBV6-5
CASSYSAGHGNTIYF
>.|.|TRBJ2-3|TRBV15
CATSRDTDTQYF
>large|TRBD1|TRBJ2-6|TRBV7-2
CASSPQGASGANVLTF
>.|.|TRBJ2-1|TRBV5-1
CASSSERQEREQFF
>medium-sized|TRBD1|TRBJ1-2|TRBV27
CASSPPYRDRAPNYGYTF
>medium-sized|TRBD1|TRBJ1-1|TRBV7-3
CASSSSRQGNTEAFF
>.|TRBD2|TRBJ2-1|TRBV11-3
CASSLPGRREQFF
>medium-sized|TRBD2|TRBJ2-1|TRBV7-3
CASSTGTSGNEQFF
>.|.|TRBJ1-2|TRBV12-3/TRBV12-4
CASSSDGERGYTF
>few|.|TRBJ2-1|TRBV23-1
CARHTEGNEQFF
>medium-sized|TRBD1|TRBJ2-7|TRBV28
CASSLDRGPYEQYF
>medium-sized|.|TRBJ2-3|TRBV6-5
CASRRGSTDTQYF
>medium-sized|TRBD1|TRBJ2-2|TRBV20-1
CSARDGTGTGELFF
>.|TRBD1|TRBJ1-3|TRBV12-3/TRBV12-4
CASRDRGLWDTIYF
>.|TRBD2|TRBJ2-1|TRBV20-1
CSATRTSGSRGEQFF
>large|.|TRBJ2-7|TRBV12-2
CASRSPRVFLALREQYF
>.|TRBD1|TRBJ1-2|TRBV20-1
CSASKGARGYTF
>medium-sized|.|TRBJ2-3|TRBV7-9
CASSLQIGDTQYF
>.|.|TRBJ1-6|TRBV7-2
CASSRQADSLGSPLHF
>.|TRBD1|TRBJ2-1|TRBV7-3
CASSSTGTAHVF
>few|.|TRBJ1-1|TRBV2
CASGNAFGAFF
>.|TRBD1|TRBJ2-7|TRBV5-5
CASSLSGTGVYEQYF
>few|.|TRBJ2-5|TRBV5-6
CASSLEGRGSGTQYF
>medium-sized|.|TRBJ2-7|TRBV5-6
CASSLASVYEQYF
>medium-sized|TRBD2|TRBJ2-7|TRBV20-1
CSASGLAGRYEQYF
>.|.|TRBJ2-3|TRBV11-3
CASSPSGSTDTQYF
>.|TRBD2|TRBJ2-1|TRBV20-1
CSAQVGGLAASSYNEQFF
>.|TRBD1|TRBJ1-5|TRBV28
CAIETGGQPQHF
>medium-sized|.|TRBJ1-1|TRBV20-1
CSARAGVVNTEAFF
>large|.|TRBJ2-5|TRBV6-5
CASSSYKQETQYF
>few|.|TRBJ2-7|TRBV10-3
CAISAVQGKTYEQYF
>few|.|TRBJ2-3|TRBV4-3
CASSQDAGRADTQYF
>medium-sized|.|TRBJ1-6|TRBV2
CASTQGSSPLHF
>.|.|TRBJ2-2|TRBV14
CASRQVPNGELFF
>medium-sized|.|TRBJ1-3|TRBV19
CASSTLGRSSGNTIYF
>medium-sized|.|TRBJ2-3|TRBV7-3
CASSLGHSTDTQYF
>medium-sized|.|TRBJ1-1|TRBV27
CASSSDLTEAFF
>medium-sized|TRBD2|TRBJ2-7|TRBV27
CASSLWGLAGEKYEQYF
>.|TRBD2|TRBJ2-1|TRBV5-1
CASSPGPGGYNEQFF
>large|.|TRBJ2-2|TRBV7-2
CASSLEPTGELFF
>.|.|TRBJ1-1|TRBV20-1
CSATRQGTEAFF
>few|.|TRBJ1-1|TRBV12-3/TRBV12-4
CASSLARTGNTEAFF
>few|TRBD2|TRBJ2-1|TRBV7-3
CASSSGTSSYNEQFF
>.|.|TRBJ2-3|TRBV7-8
CASSLSPNTQYF